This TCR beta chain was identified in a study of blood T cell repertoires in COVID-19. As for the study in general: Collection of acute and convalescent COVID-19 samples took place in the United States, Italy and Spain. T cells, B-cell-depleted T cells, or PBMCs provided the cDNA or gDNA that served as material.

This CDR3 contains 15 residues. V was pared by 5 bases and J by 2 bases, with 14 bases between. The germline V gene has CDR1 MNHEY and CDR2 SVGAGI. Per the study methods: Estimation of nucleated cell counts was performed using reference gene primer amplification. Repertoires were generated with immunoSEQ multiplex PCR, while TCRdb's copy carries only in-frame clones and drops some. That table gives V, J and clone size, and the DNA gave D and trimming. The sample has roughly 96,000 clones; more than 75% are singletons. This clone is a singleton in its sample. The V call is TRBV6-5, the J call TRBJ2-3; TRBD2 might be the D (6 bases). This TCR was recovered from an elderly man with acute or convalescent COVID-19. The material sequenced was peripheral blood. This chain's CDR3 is CASSLKRANTDTQYF. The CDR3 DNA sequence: TGTGCCAGCAGTCTAAAGCGGGCGAACACAGATACGCAGTATTTT.